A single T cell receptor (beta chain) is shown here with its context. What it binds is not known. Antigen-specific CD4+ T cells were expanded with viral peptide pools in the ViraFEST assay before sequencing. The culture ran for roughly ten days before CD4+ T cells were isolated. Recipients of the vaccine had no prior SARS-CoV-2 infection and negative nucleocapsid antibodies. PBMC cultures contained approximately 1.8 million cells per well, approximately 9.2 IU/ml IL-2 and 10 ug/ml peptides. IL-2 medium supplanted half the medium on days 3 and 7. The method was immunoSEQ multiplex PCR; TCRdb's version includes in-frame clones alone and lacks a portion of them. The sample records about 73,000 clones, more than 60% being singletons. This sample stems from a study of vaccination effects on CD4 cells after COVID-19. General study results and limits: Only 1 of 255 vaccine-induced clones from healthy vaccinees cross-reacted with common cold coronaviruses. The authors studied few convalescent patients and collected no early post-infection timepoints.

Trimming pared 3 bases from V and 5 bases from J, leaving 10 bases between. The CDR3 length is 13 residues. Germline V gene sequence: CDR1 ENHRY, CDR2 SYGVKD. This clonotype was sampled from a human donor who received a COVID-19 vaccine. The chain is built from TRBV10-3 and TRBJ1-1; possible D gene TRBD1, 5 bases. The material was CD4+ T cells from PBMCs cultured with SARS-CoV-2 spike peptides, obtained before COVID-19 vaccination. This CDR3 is CAISDLGETEAFF. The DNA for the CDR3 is TGTGCCATCAGTGACCTGGGGGAAACTGAAGCTTTCTTT.